The next 5 T cell receptor beta chains were all read from a single sample in a study of shared clonotypes between healthy human individuals. Assay: immunoSEQ multiplex PCR; the TCRdb copy retains only in-frame clones and omits some. The table lists about 2 million clones, about 95% of them singletons, with about 1.1% in the top ten. Naive CD8 cells lacked CD45RO and underwent positive selection for CCR7, leaving out terminally differentiated effector memory CD45RA+ cells. The sequenced material came from naive CD8+ T cells sorted from blood. The receptor source for this set is a man between 18 and 35 years old in good health.

The chain combines TRBV29-1 with TRBJ1-2; 7 bases line up with TRBD1. The CDR3 covers 12 residues. Per germline, CDR1 SQVTM and CDR2 ANQGSEA. V trimming: 4 bases; J trimming: 8 bases; junction bases outside the gene matches: 7. CDR3 DNA: TGCAGCGTTGTTACAGGGGACCTGGGCTACACCTTC. This gives the protein CSVVTGDLGYTF.

This clone was detected ten times or more. The chain links TRBV27 to TRBJ1-5; no definite D call. V lost 5 bases to trimming and J lost 5 bases, with 7 bases between them. CDR3 length equals 12 residues. Per germline, CDR1 MNHEY and CDR2 SMNVEV (reference sequence). CDR3 bases: TGTGCCAGCAGTACAATCGATCAGCCCCAGCATTTT. This sequence encodes CASSTIDQPQHF.

This chain uses TRBV14 with TRBJ2-5, with a tentative D call TRBD2 (5 bases). The CDR3 totals 16 residues. In germline, CDR1 is SGHDN, CDR2 FVKESK. The V gene lost 0 bases and the J gene lost 5 bases, with 16 bases spanning the gap. CDR3 sequence reads: CASSQDPDGWRETQYF. CDR3 nucleotide sequence: TGTGCCAGCAGCCAAGATCCAGACGGGTGGAGGGAGACCCAGTACTTC.

This rearrangement joins TRBV7-9 to TRBJ1-2; 8 bases match TRBD1. The CDR3 is 15 residues long. V was clipped by 1 base and J by 6 bases; unmatched bases: 7. Germline-derived CDR1 and CDR2 are SEHNR and FQNEAQ (reference sequence). The CDR3 nucleotides read TGTGCCAGCAGCTTAGACATGGACAGGGTCGATGGCTACACCTTC. Protein: CASSLDMDRVDGYTF.

The chain couples TRBV27 to TRBJ1-1; D gene uncertain. The germline V and J ends were trimmed by 3 bases and 0 bases, with 14 bases remaining between them. CDR3 size: 16 residues. Germline V gene sequence: CDR1 MNHEY, CDR2 SMNVEV (reference sequence). The CDR3 region has the DNA TGTGCCAGCAGTTTCATAGGGCCTGCGATGAACACTGAAGCTTTCTTT. Translated, it gives CASSFIGPAMNTEAFF.